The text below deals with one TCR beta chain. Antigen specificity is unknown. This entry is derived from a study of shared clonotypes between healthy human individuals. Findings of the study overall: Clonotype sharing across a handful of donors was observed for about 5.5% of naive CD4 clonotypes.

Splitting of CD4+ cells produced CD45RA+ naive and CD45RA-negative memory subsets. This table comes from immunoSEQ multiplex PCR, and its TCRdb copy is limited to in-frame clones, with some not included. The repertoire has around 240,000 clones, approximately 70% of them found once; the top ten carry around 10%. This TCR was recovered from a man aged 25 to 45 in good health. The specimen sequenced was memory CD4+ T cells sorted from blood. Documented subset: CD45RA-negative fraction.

Here the CDR3 reads CASSEATNSNQPQHF. The DNA of the CDR3 is TGTGCCAGCAGTGAAGCGACTAATAGCAATCAGCCCCAGCATTTT. The rearrangement joins TRBV2 to TRBJ1-5; no firm D call. Germline V gives CDR1 SNHLY, CDR2 FYNNEI. This CDR3 is 15 amino acids long. Between the trimmed V and J ends, which lost 0 bases and 0 bases, there was a span of 6 bases.